Listed below are T cell receptor beta chains from one sample, sequenced in a study of OX40 agonist ivuxolimab in advanced cancers. Data came from immunoSEQ multiplex PCR; TCRdb stores just in-frame clones and leaves some out. The table shows about 46,000 clones, with about 88% occurring only once. The specimen was CD4+ or CD8+ T cells sorted from blood, collected in a trial of the OX40 agonist ivuxolimab. Receptor source: an adult with an advanced solid tumor such as melanoma, head and neck, liver or kidney cancer. Both conserved end residues are part of each CDR3. D genes are given only for firm matches. Not every row has a clone size; where given, it reads once, few, many or a size class.

J: TRBJ1-2
D: TRBD1
length: 15
size: few
V: TRBV4-1
DNA: TGCGCCAGCAGCCAACGGACAGGGGGATACTATGGCTACACCTTC
CDR3: CASSQRTGGYYGYTF

J: TRBJ2-5
D: TRBD1
length: 15
size: -
V: TRBV11-3
DNA: TGTGCCAGCAGCCTCAGGGGGACGGAAGAAGAGACCCAGTACTTC
CDR3: CASSLRGTEEETQYF

J: TRBJ2-6
D: TRBD1
length: 17
size: -
V: TRBV7-9
DNA: TGTGCCAGCAGGGGGCCGGGACAGAACTCTGGGGCCAACGTCCTGACTTTC
CDR3: CASRGPGQNSGANVLTF

J: TRBJ2-7
D: -
length: 11
size: -
V: TRBV5-1
DNA: TGCGCCAGCAGCTTAGGGAACGAGCAGTACTTC
CDR3: CASSLGNEQYF

J: TRBJ1-2
D: -
length: 18
size: -
V: TRBV30
DNA: TGTGCCTGGAGTGGATCATATATTCAGGGGCAGAGTAACTATGGCTACACCTTC
CDR3: CAWSGSYIQGQSNYGYTF

J: TRBJ1-2
D: -
length: 13
size: few
V: TRBV7-9
DNA: TGTGCCAGCAGCTTAGGTCCACAGACAGTTCCTAACTTC
CDR3: CASSLGPQTVPNF

J: TRBJ1-3
D: -
length: 15
size: few
V: TRBV5-1
DNA: TGCGCCAGCAGCTTACCCGATTCGCTTGGAAACACCATATATTTT
CDR3: CASSLPDSLGNTIYF

J: TRBJ2-5
D: TRBD2
length: 15
size: -
V: TRBV27
DNA: TGTGCCAGCAGTACGACTAGCGGGGAACAAGAGACCCAGTACTTC
CDR3: CASSTTSGEQETQYF

J: TRBJ2-7
D: -
length: 13
size: once
V: TRBV11-1
DNA: TGTGCCAGCAGCTTAGGAACCTCGTGGGAGCAGTACTTC
CDR3: CASSLGTSWEQYF

J: TRBJ2-2
D: -
length: 17
size: -
V: TRBV7-6
DNA: TGTGCCAGCAGCTTAGTCCGCCGGACAGCGAACACCGGGGAGCTGTTTTTT
CDR3: CASSLVRRTANTGELFF

J: TRBJ2-1
D: TRBD2
length: 16
size: -
V: TRBV6-4
DNA: TGTGCCAGCAGTGCGAGCGGGGGCCGCTCCTACAATGAGCAGTTCTTC
CDR3: CASSASGGRSYNEQFF

J: TRBJ2-7
D: TRBD1
length: 14
size: -
V: TRBV5-6
DNA: TGTGCCAGCAGCTTAGGGACAGGGGCTCCGGGGCAGTACTTC
CDR3: CASSLGTGAPGQYF

J: TRBJ2-1
D: -
length: 12
size: once
V: TRBV7-8
DNA: TGTGCCAGCAGCTTAGGTGGGGGTGAGCAGTTCTTC
CDR3: CASSLGGGEQFF

J: TRBJ2-3
D: TRBD1
length: 17
size: -
V: TRBV9
DNA: TGTGCCAGCAGCGGGGGCTTCGGACAGGGATTCACAGATACGCAGTATTTT
CDR3: CASSGGFGQGFTDTQYF

J: TRBJ2-5
D: TRBD1
length: 15
size: -
V: TRBV7-3
DNA: TGTGCCAGCAGCTCAACCGGGACAGCCCAAGAGACCCAGTACTTC
CDR3: CASSSTGTAQETQYF

J: TRBJ1-1
D: -
length: 13
size: -
V: TRBV7-9
DNA: TGTGCCAGCAGCTTAGCAGGGAACACTGAAGCTTTCTTT
CDR3: CASSLAGNTEAFF

J: TRBJ2-6
D: -
length: 12
size: -
V: TRBV7-9
DNA: TGTGCCAGCCCGGTTGGGGCCAACGTCCTGACTTTC
CDR3: CASPVGANVLTF

J: TRBJ2-1
D: -
length: 16
size: -
V: TRBV4-3
DNA: TGCGCCAGCAGCCAAGAGTACATCCGCTCCTACAATGAGCAGTTCTTC
CDR3: CASSQEYIRSYNEQFF

J: TRBJ2-7
D: -
length: 12
size: -
V: TRBV2
DNA: TGTGCCAGCCGGGGGACCCCCTACGAGCAGTACTTC
CDR3: CASRGTPYEQYF

J: TRBJ1-1
D: TRBD1
length: 15
size: -
V: TRBV28
DNA: TGTGCCAGCAGTCCCATGGACAGGGTAGACTCTGAAGCTTTCTTT
CDR3: CASSPMDRVDSEAFF

J: TRBJ1-5
D: TRBD1
length: 15
size: -
V: TRBV19
DNA: TGTGCCAGTAATTTACAGGGGAATAGCAATCAGCCCCAGCATTTT
CDR3: CASNLQGNSNQPQHF

J: TRBJ1-1
D: -
length: 13
size: -
V: TRBV27
DNA: TGTGCCAGCAGTTGGGGAGGCTACACTGAAGCTTTCTTT
CDR3: CASSWGGYTEAFF

J: TRBJ2-1
D: -
length: 13
size: -
V: TRBV9
DNA: TGTGCCAGCAGCGCGGGGGATCTCAATGAGCAGTTCTTC
CDR3: CASSAGDLNEQFF

J: TRBJ2-5
D: TRBD1
length: 14
size: -
V: TRBV5-3
DNA: TGTGCCAGCAGCGTAAGGACAGGGCGAGAGACCCAGTACTTC
CDR3: CASSVRTGRETQYF

J: TRBJ2-7
D: TRBD2
length: 16
size: -
V: TRBV7-9
DNA: TGTGCCAGCAGCTTAGACTCTAGCGGGCTTTCCTACGAGCAGTACTTC
CDR3: CASSLDSSGLSYEQYF

J: TRBJ1-1
D: -
length: 14
size: -
V: TRBV7-6
DNA: TGTGCCAGCAGCTTAGGAGGGGGAGGTACTGAAGCTTTCTTT
CDR3: CASSLGGGGTEAFF

J: TRBJ1-1
D: -
length: 13
size: -
V: TRBV7-9
DNA: TGTGCCAGCAGCCCGACAGGATCCTCTGAAGCTTTCTTT
CDR3: CASSPTGSSEAFF

J: TRBJ1-1
D: TRBD1
length: 14
size: -
V: TRBV27
DNA: TGTGCCAGCAGCCTACAGGGGGAAGGCACTGAAGCTTTCTTT
CDR3: CASSLQGEGTEAFF

J: TRBJ2-7
D: TRBD1
length: 16
size: -
V: TRBV4-3
DNA: TGCGCCAGCGGTGGGGCCGGGGACAGGCTCACCTACGAGCAGTACTTC
CDR3: CASGGAGDRLTYEQYF

J: TRBJ2-7
D: -
length: 13
size: once
V: TRBV4-2
DNA: TGTGCCAGCAGCCAAGCGCGGGCCTACGAGCAGTACTTC
CDR3: CASSQARAYEQYF

J: TRBJ2-1
D: -
length: 14
size: -
V: TRBV6-5
DNA: TGTGCCAGCAGTGCGGACAGCCCCTACAATGAGCAGTTCTTC
CDR3: CASSADSPYNEQFF

J: TRBJ2-7
D: -
length: 12
size: -
V: TRBV19
DNA: TGTGCCAGTAGTGGGTCCCCTAGAGAGCAGTACTTC
CDR3: CASSGSPREQYF

J: TRBJ2-2
D: -
length: 12
size: -
V: TRBV2
DNA: TGTGCCCGTAGGGACCTCACCGGGGAGCTGTTTTTT
CDR3: CARRDLTGELFF

J: TRBJ2-7
D: -
length: 13
size: -
V: TRBV6-5
DNA: TGTGCCAGCAGTTATTCAGGGATCTACGAGCAGTACTTC
CDR3: CASSYSGIYEQYF

J: TRBJ2-7
D: -
length: 13
size: once
V: TRBV6-6
DNA: TGTGCCAGCCTTTCGGACACCCTCTACGAGCAGTACTTC
CDR3: CASLSDTLYEQYF

J: TRBJ1-1
D: -
length: 15
size: -
V: TRBV10-3
DNA: TGTGCCATCAGTGAGTCGGCTCGGGGGGTGGTGGAAGCTTTCTTT
CDR3: CAISESARGVVEAFF

J: TRBJ2-7
D: -
length: 15
size: -
V: TRBV19
DNA: TGTGCCAGTAGAGACGCCGGAGGGACAGTCTACGAGCAGTACTTC
CDR3: CASRDAGGTVYEQYF

J: TRBJ2-7
D: TRBD2
length: 14
size: -
V: TRBV30
DNA: TGTGCCTGGTCCTACCTAGCGGGAGGTTACGAGCAGTACTTC
CDR3: CAWSYLAGGYEQYF

J: TRBJ2-7
D: TRBD1
length: 15
size: -
V: TRBV5-5
DNA: TGTGCCAGCAGCTTGTATGCAGGGGGCTCCTACGAGCAGTACTTC
CDR3: CASSLYAGGSYEQYF

J: TRBJ1-5
D: -
length: 13
size: -
V: TRBV4-3
DNA: TGCGCCAGCAGCCCAGGGTTGTATGAGCCCCAGCATTTT
CDR3: CASSPGLYEPQHF

J: TRBJ2-1
D: TRBD1
length: 14
size: -
V: TRBV5-1
DNA: TGCGCCAGCAGCGACGGACAGGGGGCCCATGAGCAGTTCTTC
CDR3: CASSDGQGAHEQFF

J: TRBJ1-1
D: -
length: 15
size: -
V: TRBV19
DNA: TGTGCCAGTAGTCTCGGAGGAGGGGCGAACACTGAAGCTTTCTTT
CDR3: CASSLGGGANTEAFF

J: TRBJ2-7
D: -
length: 14
size: -
V: TRBV27
DNA: TGTGCCAGCAGTTTATGGGGCGGAGGGGACGAGCAGTACTTC
CDR3: CASSLWGGGDEQYF

J: TRBJ2-1
D: TRBD1
length: 16
size: once
V: TRBV28
DNA: TGTGCCAGCAGTTTATCGGCAGGGGGTAATTACAATGAGCAGTTCTTC
CDR3: CASSLSAGGNYNEQFF

J: TRBJ1-1
D: -
length: 14
size: -
V: TRBV28
DNA: TGTGCCAGCAGTTTCAGGGGAGGGAACACTGAAGCTTTCTTT
CDR3: CASSFRGGNTEAFF

J: TRBJ2-2
D: -
length: 14
size: -
V: TRBV2
DNA: TGTGCCAGCAGTGAAGCTTCGGGGTTCGGGGAGCTGTTTTTT
CDR3: CASSEASGFGELFF

J: TRBJ2-7
D: -
length: 15
size: -
V: TRBV9
DNA: TGTGCCAGCAGCCCCGCGGGGCTACCAAGAGACGAGCAGTACTTC
CDR3: CASSPAGLPRDEQYF

J: TRBJ2-1
D: TRBD2
length: 14
size: -
V: TRBV4-2
DNA: TGTGCCAGCAGCCAAGATTTGGGACTAGCGGAGCAGTTCTTC
CDR3: CASSQDLGLAEQFF

J: TRBJ2-7
D: -
length: 14
size: -
V: TRBV27
DNA: TGTGCCAGCAGGGACACAGGCCTCTCCTACGAGCAGTACTTC
CDR3: CASRDTGLSYEQYF

J: TRBJ1-2
D: -
length: 14
size: -
V: TRBV11-2
DNA: TGTGCCAGCAGCTTAGCCGGGGGAAACTATGGCTACACCTTC
CDR3: CASSLAGGNYGYTF

J: TRBJ2-7
D: -
length: 14
size: -
V: TRBV14
DNA: TGTGCCAGCAGCCAAGCGGGCGGAACCTACGAGCAGTACTTC
CDR3: CASSQAGGTYEQYF

J: TRBJ2-1
D: TRBD2
length: 16
size: -
V: TRBV13
DNA: TGTGCCAGCAGCTTCCAATCGGGGGGGCCTATAAATGAGCAGTTCTTC
CDR3: CASSFQSGGPINEQFF

J: TRBJ2-6
D: -
length: 15
size: -
V: TRBV23-1
DNA: TGCGCCAGCGGCCCGACAGCCCCTGGGGCCAACGTCCTGACTTTC
CDR3: CASGPTAPGANVLTF

J: TRBJ2-1
D: -
length: 12
size: -
V: TRBV19
DNA: TGTGCCAGTAGTGGGGGGTACAATGAGCAGTTCTTC
CDR3: CASSGGYNEQFF

J: TRBJ1-1
D: -
length: 15
size: -
V: TRBV7-3
DNA: TGTGCCAGCAGCGCGACAGTTGCTATGAACACTGAAGCTTTCTTT
CDR3: CASSATVAMNTEAFF

J: TRBJ2-7
D: TRBD1
length: 14
size: -
V: TRBV13
DNA: TGTGCCAGCAGCTTAGAAGGGGGCCCCTACGAGCAGTACTTC
CDR3: CASSLEGGPYEQYF

J: TRBJ2-7
D: -
length: 15
size: -
V: TRBV6-5
DNA: TGTGCCAGCAGTTACTCGTCGAGCGGAGCCTACGAGCAGTACTTC
CDR3: CASSYSSSGAYEQYF

J: TRBJ2-1
D: -
length: 15
size: -
V: TRBV11-2
DNA: TGTGCCAGCAGCTTAGTCAAAGGGGAATACAATGAGCAGTTCTTC
CDR3: CASSLVKGEYNEQFF

J: TRBJ1-5
D: -
length: 14
size: -
V: TRBV10-3
DNA: TGTGCCATCAGTGAGTCGACGGGGGGCTGGCCCCAGCATTTT
CDR3: CAISESTGGWPQHF